The rows below give T cell receptor beta chains drawn from one sample of a study of cytomegalovirus exposure and HLA in healthy donors. TCRdb's copy holds only in-frame clones and misses some; the assay was immunoSEQ multiplex PCR. The table lists 180,000 or so clones. The sequenced material came from PBMCs. These receptors were collected from a boy younger than 18 in good health and CMV-seronegative. CDR3s include the opening cysteine and the closing phenylalanine or tryptophan. The D gene is left open where the match is weak.

TRBD2 TRBJ2-7 TRBV6-5 TGTGCCAGCAGTTACTTCGACCAGCGGGGGGCCGAGCAGTACTTC CASSYFDQRGAEQYF
TRBD1 TRBJ1-5 TRBV7-2 TGTGCCAGCAGTCCGCCAGGGGGCGGTCAGCCCCAGCATTTT CASSPPGGGQPQHF
TRBD1 TRBJ2-1 TRBV5-1 TGCGCCAGCAGCTTCTCCTCGACAGGGGGATTCTCCTACAATGAGCAGTTCTTC CASSFSSTGGFSYNEQFF
- TRBJ2-2 TRBV9 TGTGCCAGCAGCCTACAGGGATACACCGGGGAGCTGTTTTTT CASSLQGYTGELFF
TRBD1 TRBJ2-7 TRBV19 TGTGCCAGCAACCCCGCAGGGGGCCCCTACGAGCAGTACTTC CASNPAGGPYEQYF
TRBD2 TRBJ2-7 TRBV18 TGTGCCAGCTCACCAAGCGGGGGGGCCGAGGGCGAGCAGTACTTC CASSPSGGAEGEQYF
- TRBJ2-7 TRBV5-4 TGTGCCAGCAGCTTTGGGAGTGGAGGGATCGACTACGAGCAGTACTTC CASSFGSGGIDYEQYF
- TRBJ1-5 TRBV27 TGTGCCAGCAGTTCGGTAGCGAATCAGCCCCAGCATTTT CASSSVANQPQHF
- TRBJ1-1 TRBV7-8 TGTGCCAGCAGCCCCCAGAGGAGGAACACTGAAGCTTTCTTT CASSPQRRNTEAFF
- TRBJ1-2 TRBV27 TGTGCCAGCAGTTCATTGGTTGGAGAAAGCTATGGCTACACCTTC CASSSLVGESYGYTF
TRBD1 TRBJ2-7 TRBV7-7 TGTGCCAGCAGCTTTAGGCCCCAACAGGGGGAAGGGTACGAGCAGTACTTC CASSFRPQQGEGYEQYF
- TRBJ1-1 TRBV27 TGTGCCAGCAGTTTAAGCCCCGGGAACACTGAAGCTTTCTTT CASSLSPGNTEAFF
- TRBJ1-1 TRBV7-8 TGTGCCAGCAGCTTAGGGGACACGTTGCCCACTGAAGCTTTCTTT CASSLGDTLPTEAFF
- TRBJ2-3 TRBV19 TGTGCCAGTACGCCTAAATATTTTCCTGGCACAGATACGCAGTATTTT CASTPKYFPGTDTQYF
TRBD2 TRBJ2-3 TRBV4-1 TGCGCCAGCAGTATAACCCCCGCGACTAGCACCGATACGCAGTATTTT CASSITPATSTDTQYF
TRBD2 TRBJ2-1 TRBV4-1 TGCGCCAGCAGCCAACGCCCAAGCGGGGGAGCTAATGAGCAGTTCTTC CASSQRPSGGANEQFF
TRBD1 TRBJ2-6 TRBV28 TGTGCCAGCAGTTTAACTCTGGGACAGGGTGTCTCTGGGGCCAACGTCCTGACTTTC CASSLTLGQGVSGANVLTF
- TRBJ1-6 TRBV6-1 TGTGCCAGCAGGGTAACCGGGTCACCCCTCCACTTT CASRVTGSPLHF
TRBD1 TRBJ2-4 TRBV5-6 TGTGCCAGCAGCTTGGGATCGGGACAGCAAAACATTCAGTACTTC CASSLGSGQQNIQYF
TRBD1 TRBJ1-5 TRBV28 TGTGCCAGCAGTCCAGGACAGGGGGCCCAGCCCCAGCATTTT CASSPGQGAQPQHF
- TRBJ2-5 TRBV15 TGTGCCACCAGCAGAGATTCCTTTCAAGCGGGCGGGGCCCAGTACTTC CATSRDSFQAGGAQYF
TRBD2 TRBJ2-7 TRBV7-2 TGTGCCAGCAAACGGACTAGCGGGGGGGACGGGTACGAGCAGTACTTC CASKRTSGGDGYEQYF
TRBD1 TRBJ2-2 TRBV6-5 TGTGCCAGCAGTTCGACAGGGGCTCTGAACACCGGGGAGCTGTTTTTT CASSSTGALNTGELFF
- TRBJ2-1 TRBV13 TGTGCCAGCAGGGATGGGACTTTAAGCTCCTACAATGAGCAGTTCTTC CASRDGTLSSYNEQFF
TRBD1 TRBJ1-1 TRBV6-5 TGTGCCAGCAGTCTGGACAGGGATGCTGAAGCTTTCTTT CASSLDRDAEAFF
- TRBJ1-5 TRBV5-1 TGCGCCAGCAGCCCTGACAGGACCGATCAGCCCCAGCATTTT CASSPDRTDQPQHF
- TRBJ2-1 TRBV18 TGTGCCAGCTCATTGCCGTCCCAATGGGGGCTAGCGGAGAACTACAATGAGCAGTTCTTC CASSLPSQWGLAENYNEQFF
- TRBJ1-1 TRBV19 TGTGCCAGTAACTGGGGGGTGGGGGATGGCACTGAAGCTTTCTTT CASNWGVGDGTEAFF
TRBD2 TRBJ2-1 TRBV25-1 TGTGCCAGCAGTCAACTAGCGGGGGGATACAATGAGCAGTTCTTC CASSQLAGGYNEQFF
- TRBJ1-2 TRBV19 TGTGCCAGTAGTATATCGTCAGGGGCTAACTATGGCTACACCTTC CASSISSGANYGYTF
TRBD1 TRBJ2-5 TRBV9 TGTGCCAGCAGCGTAGGGACAGGGGGCGTGGAGCAGTACTTC CASSVGTGGVEQYF
- TRBJ2-7 TRBV5-1 TGCGCCAGCAGCTACCCCAAAGGAGGGGGCTACGGGCAGTACTTC CASSYPKGGGYGQYF
- TRBJ2-3 TRBV7-2 TGTGCCAGCAGCTTATGGGAGGTAGGGGGCGCCCGGGCCACAGATACGCAGTATTTT CASSLWEVGGARATDTQYF
- TRBJ2-4 TRBV28 TGTGCCAGCACCCTGGGGACAAATCTTTTAGCCAAAAACATTCAGTACTTC CASTLGTNLLAKNIQYF
TRBD1 TRBJ1-3 TRBV7-9 TGTGCCGCGAGGGGGCCAGGAAACACCATATATTTT CAARGPGNTIYF
- TRBJ2-7 TRBV9 TGTGCCAGCAGCGCCGGACAACCGGATGAAGTTGTGGGCTACGAGCAGTACTTC CASSAGQPDEVVGYEQYF
- TRBJ2-7 TRBV30 TGTGCCTCCCACATCCAACCCTACGAGCAGTACTTC CASHIQPYEQYF
TRBD1 TRBJ2-1 TRBV6-5 TGTGCCAGCAGTTACGGGACAGTAGATAATGAGCAGTTCTTC CASSYGTVDNEQFF